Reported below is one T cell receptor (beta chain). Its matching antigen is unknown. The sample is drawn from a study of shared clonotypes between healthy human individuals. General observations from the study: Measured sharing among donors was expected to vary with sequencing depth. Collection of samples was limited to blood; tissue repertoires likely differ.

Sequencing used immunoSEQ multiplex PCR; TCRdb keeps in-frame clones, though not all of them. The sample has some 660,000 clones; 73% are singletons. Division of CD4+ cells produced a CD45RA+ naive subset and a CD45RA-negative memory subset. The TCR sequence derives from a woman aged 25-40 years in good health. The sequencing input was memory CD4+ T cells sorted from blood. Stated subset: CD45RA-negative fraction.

This CDR3 reads CASSGPLTSHEHQETQYF. The CDR3 region has the DNA TGTGCCAGCAGTGGCCCCCTGACTAGCCACGAACACCAAGAGACCCAGTACTTC. This chain uses TRBV25-1 with TRBJ2-5, with 7 bases that match TRBD2. Germline V gene data show CDR1 as MGHDK and CDR2 as SYGVNS. V was clipped by 4 bases and J by 0 bases; unmatched bases: 14. The CDR3 is 18 amino acids. The full variable domain, in which reference TRBV25-1 and TRBJ2-5 provide the parts outside the CDR3, is EADIYQTPRYLVIGTGKKITLECSQTMGHDKMYWYQQDPGMELHLIHYSYGVNSTEKGDLSSESTVSRIRTEHFPLTLESARPSHTSQYLCASSGPLTSHEHQETQYFGPGTRLLVL.